This section outlines one TCR beta chain sequence together with its context. These data originate in a study of shared clonotypes between healthy human individuals. Study-level background: Per-donor plates numbered three CD4 naive, three CD4 memory, two CD8 naive and one CD8 memory.

V lost 5 bases and J lost 2, with 16 bases in between. This CDR3 has 15 residues. Germline V gene data show CDR1 as MNHEY and CDR2 as SMNVEV (reference sequence). Measured with immunoSEQ multiplex PCR; TCRdb has only the in-frame clones, and not every one. The repertoire consists of around 240,000 clones, with 50% to 75% occurring once and the leading ten covering roughly 10%. This TCR came from a man aged 30 to 39 in good health. The chain employs TRBV27 and TRBJ2-7; unclear D gene. The specimen was memory CD4+ T cells sorted from blood. Subset reported: CD45RA-negative fraction. CDR3 amino acids: CASSPLNLRAYEQYF. CDR3 nucleotide sequence: TGTGCCAGCAGTCCCTTAAATCTCCGCGCCTACGAGCAGTACTTC.